This T cell receptor (beta chain) originates from a study of CD8+CD57+ T cells in acquired aplastic anemia. Study findings and constraints: Patients and controls shared 25 to 30 CD8+ CDR3 sequences.

For CDR3 and TCR beta VDJ profiling, genomic DNA was the template used. From the reads, TCRdb called clonotypes with MiXCR, one entry per CDR3 protein. The data show roughly 180,000 distinct CDR3 sequences, approximately 46% seen once. Trimming took off 6 bases at V and 4 bases at J, with 15 bases between the two ends. The CDR3 has 14 amino acids. This clonotype was seen at least ten times. No antigen is known for it. The source is a human donor in good health. Sequencing was performed on sorted CD4+, CD8+, or CD8+CD57+ T cells (not recorded which) from PBMCs. V gene TRBV12-3 or TRBV12-4 combines with J gene TRBJ1-1; D unresolved. In nucleotides, the CDR3 is TGTGCCAGCAGCCCCGTAACTGGTGGCACTGAAGCTTTCTTT. Protein sequence: CASSPVTGGTEAFF.